These 9 T cell receptor beta chains share one sample of origin, sequenced in a study of cytomegalovirus exposure and HLA in healthy donors. The PCR had 60 Vbeta and 13 Jbeta primers. Profiled with immunoSEQ multiplex PCR; TCRdb holds only in-frame clones, not every one. The sample shows roughly 130,000 clones, approximately 80% of them seen only once. The sample consisted of PBMCs. The receptors originated from a man in his forties in good health and CMV-seronegative.

This chain joins TRBV6-5 and TRBJ2-5; 8 bases match TRBD1. CDR1 and CDR2 from the germline V gene are MNHEY and SVGAGI. This CDR3 has 15 amino acids. Unmatched junction bases numbered 13, after V lost 6 bases and J lost 7 bases. The CDR3 DNA reads TGTGCCAGCAGCCTTAATCAGGGGGCTGATGTGACCCAGTACTTC. Translation: CASSLNQGADVTQYF.

V and J are TRBV29-1 and TRBJ2-5, with TRBD2 matching 7 bases. CDR1 and CDR2 from the germline V gene are SQVTM and ANQGSEA. Trimming took 1 base from V and 2 from J; bases not matched to a gene: 13. The CDR3 contains 17 residues. This CDR3 reads CSVEGGRGAGLQETQYF. DNA of the CDR3: TGCAGCGTTGAAGGGGGAAGGGGAGCGGGACTACAAGAGACCCAGTACTTC.

The chain is built from TRBV10-2 and TRBJ2-5, with 9 positions matching TRBD1. The J call may be faulty, since TRBJ2-7 better matches the DNA end. This CDR3 spans 15 amino acids. CDR1 is WSHSY and CDR2 is SAAADI in the germline V gene. Here the CDR3 DNA reads TGCGCCAGCAGTGATTCCGGGACAGGGACCTACGAGCAGTACTTC. Its translation: CASSDSGTGTYEQYF.

The chain combines TRBV2 with TRBJ2-5, with TRBD1 as a possible D gene (6 bases). Germline CDR1 is SNHLY and CDR2 is FYNNEI. The CDR3 spans 15 residues. The V gene lost 6 bases and the J gene lost 0 bases, with 14 bases spanning the gap. DNA of the CDR3: TGTGCCAGCAGCAGACAGGAAGAGTACCAAGAGACCCAGTACTTC. This gives the protein CASSRQEEYQETQYF.

The J gene is TRBJ2-3, the V gene TRBV4-1; possibly TRBD1 for D (5 bases). Trimming left V 2 bases short and J 1 base short, with 10 bases between. The CDR3 has 15 residues. Germline lookup yields CDR1 MGHRA and CDR2 YSYEKL. The CDR3 sequence: CASSQRGDRTDTQYF. The CDR3 DNA sequence: TGCGCCAGCAGCCAAAGGGGCGACCGCACAGATACGCAGTATTTT.

The chain couples TRBV27 to TRBJ2-7; 9 bases agree with TRBD1. This CDR3 contains 15 residues. The J segment lost 2 bases and the V segment lost 3 bases, leaving 5 bases of the junction unmatched. Germline V gene data show CDR1 as MNHEY and CDR2 as SMNVEV (reference sequence). The DNA of the CDR3 is TGTGCCAGCAGTTTGGGGACAGGGCTACCCTACGAGCAGTACTTC. It codes for CASSLGTGLPYEQYF.

This clone was detected a few times. The chain couples TRBV6-6 to TRBJ1-6, with TRBD1 matching 7 bases. The CDR3 length is 14 residues. V lost 5 bases, J lost 10 bases, and 8 bases stayed unmatched. Germline-derived CDR1 and CDR2 are MNHNY and SVGAGI (reference sequence). CDR3 loop: CASSPQGEYSPLHF. CDR3 coding DNA: TGTGCCAGCAGTCCCCAGGGGGAGTACTCACCCCTCCACTTT.

V is TRBV10-3 and J is TRBJ2-7; TRBD2 matches at 7 bases. The CDR3 contains 11 residues. The V gene's germline CDR1 is ENHRY and CDR2 SYGVKD. V shed 10 bases, J shed 6 bases, and the junction held 6 bases outside the gene matches. CDR3 protein: CATAREGEQYF. The CDR3 region has the DNA TGTGCCACAGCCAGGGAGGGCGAGCAGTACTTC.

This clone was found once. The chain recombines TRBV5-1 with TRBJ2-7, with a tentative D call TRBD1 (6 bases). CDR1 SGHRS and CDR2 YFSETQ come from the germline V gene. The germline V and J ends were trimmed by 0 bases and 0 bases, with 13 bases remaining between them. The CDR3 has 16 amino acids. The CDR3, as DNA: TGCGCCAGCAGCTTGGTCCCAGGGGCAAGCTCCTACGAGCAGTACTTC. Amino acid sequence: CASSLVPGASSYEQYF. Based on the CDR3 plus reference TRBV5-1 and TRBJ2-7, the full variable domain is KAGVTQTPRYLIKTRGQQVTLSCSPISGHRSVSWYQQTPGQGLQFLFEYFSETQRNKGNFPGRFSGRQFSNSRSEMNVSTLELGDSALYLCASSLVPGASSYEQYFGPGTRLTVT.